This TCR beta chain was captured by sequencing in a study of beta chain features in type 1 diabetes. TCRB transcripts that were expressed got sequenced, as all of the isolated RNA had been reverse transcribed. Approximately 3.5 million reads per sample were averaged for naive, central memory and regulatory samples. Here immunoSEQ multiplex PCR was the method, and the copy in TCRdb shows in-frame clones only, minus some. The repertoire holds 100,000 to 150,000 clones, with 17% as singletons. The study's findings and limits: Cells carrying high TCR expression could end up over-represented when cDNA is sequenced. Shorter TCRB CDR3s, moderately but significantly so, were found in Type 1 diabetes patients in all four CD4+ subsets. Patients showed naive, central memory and Treg TCRB repertoires that appeared more similar than those of healthy donors.

CDR1 is SGDLS, CDR2 YYNGEE, per germline. The CDR3 sequence is 15 residues long. V shed 3 bases and J shed 4 bases, with 13 bases lying between them. This clone was seen a handful of times. What it binds is not known. Per donor, one heparinised blood draw averaged approximately 120 mL. The chain uses TRBV9 and TRBJ2-2, with D hard to call. Sequencing used central memory CD4+ T cells from blood. The origin of this receptor is a man aged 18 to 29 with type 1 diabetes. CDR3 sequence reads: CASSEGRASTGELFF. CDR3 nucleotide sequence: TGTGCCAGCAGCGAGGGAAGGGCCTCCACCGGGGAGCTGTTTTTT. The full variable domain, rest sourced from reference TRBV9 and TRBJ2-2, is DSGVTQTPKHLITATGQRVTLRCSPRSGDLSVYWYQQSLDQGLQFLIQYYNGEERAKGNILERFSAQQFPDLHSELNLSSLELGDSALYFCASSEGRASTGELFFGEGSRLTVL.